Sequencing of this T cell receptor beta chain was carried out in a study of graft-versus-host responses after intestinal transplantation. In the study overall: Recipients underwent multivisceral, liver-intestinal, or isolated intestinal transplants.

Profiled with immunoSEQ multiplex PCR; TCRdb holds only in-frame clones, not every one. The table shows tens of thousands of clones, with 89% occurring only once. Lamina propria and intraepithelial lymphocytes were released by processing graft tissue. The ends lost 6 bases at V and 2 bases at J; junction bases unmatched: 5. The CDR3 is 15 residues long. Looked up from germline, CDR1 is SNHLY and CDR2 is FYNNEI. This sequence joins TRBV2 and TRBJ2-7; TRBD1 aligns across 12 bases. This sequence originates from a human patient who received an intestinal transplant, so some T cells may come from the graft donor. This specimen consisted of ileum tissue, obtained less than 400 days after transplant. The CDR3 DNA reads TGTGCCAGCAGACGCGGGACAGGGGGCCCCTACGAGCAGTACTTC. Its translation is CASRRGTGGPYEQYF.